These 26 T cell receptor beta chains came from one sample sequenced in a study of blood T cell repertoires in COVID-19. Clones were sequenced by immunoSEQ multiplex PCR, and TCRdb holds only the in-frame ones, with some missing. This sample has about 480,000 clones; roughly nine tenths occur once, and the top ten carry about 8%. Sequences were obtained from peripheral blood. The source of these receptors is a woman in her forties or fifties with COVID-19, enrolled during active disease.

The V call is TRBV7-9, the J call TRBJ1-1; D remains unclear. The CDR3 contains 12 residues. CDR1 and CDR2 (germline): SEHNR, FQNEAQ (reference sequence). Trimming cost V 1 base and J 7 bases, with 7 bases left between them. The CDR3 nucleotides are TGTGCCAGCAGCTTAGGGGCCAGTGAAGCTTTCTTT. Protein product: CASSLGASEAFF.

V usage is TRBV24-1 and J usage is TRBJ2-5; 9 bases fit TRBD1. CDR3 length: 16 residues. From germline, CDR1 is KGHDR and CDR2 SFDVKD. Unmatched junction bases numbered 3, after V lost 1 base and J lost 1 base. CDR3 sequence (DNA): TGTGCCACCAGTGATTTCGGACAGGGGATCCAAGAGACCCAGTACTTC. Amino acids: CATSDFGQGIQETQYF.

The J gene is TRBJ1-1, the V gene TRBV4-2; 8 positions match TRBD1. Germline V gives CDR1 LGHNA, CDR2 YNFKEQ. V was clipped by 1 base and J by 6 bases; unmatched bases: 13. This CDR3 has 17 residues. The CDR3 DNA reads TGTGCCAGCAGCCAAGCAAATGTCATCACAGGGGGGTCTGAAGCTTTCTTT. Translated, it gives CASSQANVITGGSEAFF.

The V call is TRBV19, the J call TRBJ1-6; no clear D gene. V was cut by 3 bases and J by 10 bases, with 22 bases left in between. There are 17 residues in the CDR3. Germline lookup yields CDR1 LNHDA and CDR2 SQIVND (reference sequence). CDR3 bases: TGTGCCAGTAGTATTCCCCACGAGGGTCCTCTCGCGTCACCCCTCCACTTT. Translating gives CASSIPHEGPLASPLHF.

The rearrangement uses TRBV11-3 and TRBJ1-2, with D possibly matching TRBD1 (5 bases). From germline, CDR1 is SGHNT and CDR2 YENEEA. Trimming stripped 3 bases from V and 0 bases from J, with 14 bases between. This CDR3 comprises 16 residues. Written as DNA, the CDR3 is TGTGCCAGCAGCTTTGGCGGGGCTGACTCTAACTATGGCTACACCTTC. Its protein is CASSFGGADSNYGYTF.

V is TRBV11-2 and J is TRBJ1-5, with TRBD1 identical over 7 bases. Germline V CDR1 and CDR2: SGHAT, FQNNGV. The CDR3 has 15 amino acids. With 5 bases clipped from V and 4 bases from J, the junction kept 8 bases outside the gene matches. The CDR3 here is CASSPTGLQNQPQHF. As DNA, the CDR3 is TGTGCCAGCAGCCCGACAGGGCTCCAGAATCAGCCCCAGCATTTT.

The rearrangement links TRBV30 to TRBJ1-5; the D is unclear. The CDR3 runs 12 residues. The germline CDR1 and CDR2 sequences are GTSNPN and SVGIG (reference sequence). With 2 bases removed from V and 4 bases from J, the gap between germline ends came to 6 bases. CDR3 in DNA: TGTGCCTGGAGTACGGGGAATCAGCCCCAGCATTTT. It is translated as CAWSTGNQPQHF.

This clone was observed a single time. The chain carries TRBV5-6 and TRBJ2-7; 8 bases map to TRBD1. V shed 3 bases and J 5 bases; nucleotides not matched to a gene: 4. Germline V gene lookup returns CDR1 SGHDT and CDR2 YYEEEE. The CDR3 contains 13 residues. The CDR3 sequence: CASSSPTGDEQYF. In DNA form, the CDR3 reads TGTGCCAGCAGCTCACCGACAGGGGACGAGCAGTACTTC. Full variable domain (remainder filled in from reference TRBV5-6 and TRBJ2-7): DAGVTQSPTHLIKTRGQQVTLRCSPKSGHDTVSWYQQALGQGPQFIFQYYEEEERQRGNFPDRFSGHQFPNYSSELNVNALLLGDSALYLCASSSPTGDEQYFGPGTRLTVT.

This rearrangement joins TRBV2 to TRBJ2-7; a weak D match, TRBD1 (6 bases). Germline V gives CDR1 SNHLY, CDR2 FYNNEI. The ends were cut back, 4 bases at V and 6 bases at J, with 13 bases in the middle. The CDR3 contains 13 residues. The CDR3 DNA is TGTGCCAGCAGTGCACAGGGTCGTCGCGAGCAGTACTTC. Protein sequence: CASSAQGRREQYF.

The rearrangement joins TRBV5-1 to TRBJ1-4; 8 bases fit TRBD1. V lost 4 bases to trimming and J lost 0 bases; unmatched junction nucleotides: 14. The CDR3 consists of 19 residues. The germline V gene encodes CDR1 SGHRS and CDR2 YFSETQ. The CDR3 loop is CASSVGQATPLATNEKLFF. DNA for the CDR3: TGCGCCAGCAGCGTGGGACAGGCCACCCCGCTAGCAACTAATGAAAAACTGTTTTTT.

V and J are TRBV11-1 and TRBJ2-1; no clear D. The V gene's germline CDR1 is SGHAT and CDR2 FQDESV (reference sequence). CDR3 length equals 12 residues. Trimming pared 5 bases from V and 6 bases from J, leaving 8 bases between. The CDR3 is CASSPELNEQFF. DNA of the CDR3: TGTGCCAGCAGCCCGGAGCTCAATGAGCAGTTCTTC.

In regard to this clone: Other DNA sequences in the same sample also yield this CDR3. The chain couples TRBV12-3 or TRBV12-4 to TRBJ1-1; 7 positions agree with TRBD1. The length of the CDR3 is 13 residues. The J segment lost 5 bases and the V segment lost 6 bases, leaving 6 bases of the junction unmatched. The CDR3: CASSSGQVTEAFF. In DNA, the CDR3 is TGTGCCAGCAGCTCCGGACAGGTAACTGAAGCTTTCTTT.

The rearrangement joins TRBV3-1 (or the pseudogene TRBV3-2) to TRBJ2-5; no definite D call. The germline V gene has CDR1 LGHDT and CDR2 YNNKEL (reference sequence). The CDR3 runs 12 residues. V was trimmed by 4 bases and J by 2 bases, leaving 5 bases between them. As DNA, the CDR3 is TGTGCCAGCAGCCCAGGACAAGAGACCCAGTACTTC. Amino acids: CASSPGQETQYF.

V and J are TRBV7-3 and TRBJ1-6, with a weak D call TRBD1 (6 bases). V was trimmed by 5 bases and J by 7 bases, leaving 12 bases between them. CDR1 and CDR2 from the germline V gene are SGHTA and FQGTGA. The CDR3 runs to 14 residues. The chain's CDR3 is CASSEGTPNSPLHF. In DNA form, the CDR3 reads TGTGCCAGCAGCGAGGGGACACCCAATTCACCCCTCCACTTT.

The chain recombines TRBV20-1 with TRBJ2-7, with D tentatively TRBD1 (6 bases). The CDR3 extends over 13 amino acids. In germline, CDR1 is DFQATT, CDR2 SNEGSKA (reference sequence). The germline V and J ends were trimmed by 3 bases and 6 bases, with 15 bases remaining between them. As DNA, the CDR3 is TGCAGTGCTAGTTCCCGGACAGAACGCGAGCAGTACTTC. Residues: CSASSRTEREQYF.

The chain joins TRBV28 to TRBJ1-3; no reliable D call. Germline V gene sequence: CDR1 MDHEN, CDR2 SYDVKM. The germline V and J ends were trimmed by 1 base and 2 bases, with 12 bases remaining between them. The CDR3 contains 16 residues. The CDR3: CASSLSQLGPGNTIYF. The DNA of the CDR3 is TGTGCCAGCAGTTTATCACAGCTGGGCCCTGGAAACACCATATATTTT.

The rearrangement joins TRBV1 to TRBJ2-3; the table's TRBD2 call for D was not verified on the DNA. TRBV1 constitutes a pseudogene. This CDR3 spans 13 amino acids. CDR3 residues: CTSSGSELDTQYF. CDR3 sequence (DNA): TGCACCAGCAGTGGTAGCGAGTTGGATACGCAGTATTTT.

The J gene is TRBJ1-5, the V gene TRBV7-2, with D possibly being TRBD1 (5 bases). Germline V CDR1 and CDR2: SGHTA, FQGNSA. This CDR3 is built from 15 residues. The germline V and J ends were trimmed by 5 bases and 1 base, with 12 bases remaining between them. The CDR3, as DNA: TGTGCCAGCAGCCCAACAGGAACGAGCAATCAGCCCCAGCATTTT. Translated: CASSPTGTSNQPQHF. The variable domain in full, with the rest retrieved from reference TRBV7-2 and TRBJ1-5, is GAGVSQSPSNKVTEKGKDVELRCDPISGHTALYWYRQSLGQGLEFLIYFQGNSAPDKSGLPSDRFSAERTGGSVSTLTIQRTQQEDSAVYLCASSPTGTSNQPQHFGDGTRLSIL.

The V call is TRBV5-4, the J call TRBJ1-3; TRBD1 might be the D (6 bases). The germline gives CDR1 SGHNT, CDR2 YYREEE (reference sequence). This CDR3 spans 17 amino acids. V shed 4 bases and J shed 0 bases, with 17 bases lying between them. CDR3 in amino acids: CASSLRRGPDSGNTIYF. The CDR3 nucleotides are TGTGCCAGCAGCCTCCGCAGGGGACCCGACTCTGGAAACACCATATATTTT.

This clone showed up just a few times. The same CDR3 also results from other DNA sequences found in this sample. The CDR3 coding sequence is TGTGCCAGTAGTATCCCGGGTATGAACACTGAAGCTTTCTTT. Translated: CASSIPGMNTEAFF. The gene calls are TRBV19 and TRBJ1-1; D gene unclear. This CDR3 contains 14 residues. V was shortened by 3 bases and J by 0 bases, with 8 bases between the two germline ends. Germline CDR1 reads LNHDA; CDR2 reads SQIVND (reference sequence).

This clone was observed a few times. The CDR3 nucleotides read TGTGCCAGCAGTTTGCTTCTAGCGGGGGGCCGGGGTGAGCAGTACTTC. Residues: CASSLLLAGGRGEQYF. This sequence joins TRBV27 and TRBJ2-7, with TRBD2 matching 11 bases. The CDR3 extends over 16 amino acids. The V gene's germline CDR1 is MNHEY and CDR2 SMNVEV (reference sequence). The ends lost 3 bases at V and 7 bases at J; junction bases unmatched: 11.

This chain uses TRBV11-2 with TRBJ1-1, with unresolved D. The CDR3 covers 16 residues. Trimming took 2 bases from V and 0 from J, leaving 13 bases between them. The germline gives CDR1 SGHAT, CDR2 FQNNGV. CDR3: CASSLTGSWVNTEAFF. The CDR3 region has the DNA TGTGCCAGCAGCTTAACGGGGTCTTGGGTGAACACTGAAGCTTTCTTT.

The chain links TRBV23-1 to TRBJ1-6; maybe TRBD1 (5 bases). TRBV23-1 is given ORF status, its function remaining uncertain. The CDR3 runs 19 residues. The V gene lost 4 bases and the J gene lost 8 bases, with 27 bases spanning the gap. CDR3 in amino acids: CASSPRRGGTLYGDSPLHF. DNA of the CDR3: TGCGCCAGCAGTCCTAGAAGGGGCGGGACCCTCTACGGAGATTCACCCCTCCACTTT.

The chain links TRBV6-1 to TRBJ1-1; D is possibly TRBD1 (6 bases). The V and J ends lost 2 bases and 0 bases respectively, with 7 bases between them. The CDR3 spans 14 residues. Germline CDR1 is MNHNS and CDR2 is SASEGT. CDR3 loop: CASSEQGLNTEAFF. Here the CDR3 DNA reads TGTGCCAGCAGTGAACAGGGGTTGAACACTGAAGCTTTCTTT.

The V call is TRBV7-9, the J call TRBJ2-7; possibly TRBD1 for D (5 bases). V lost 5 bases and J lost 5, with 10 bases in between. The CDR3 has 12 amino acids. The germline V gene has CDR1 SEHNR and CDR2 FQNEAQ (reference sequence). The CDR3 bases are TGTGCCAGCAGCGTCCTCAGGGACGAGCAGTACTTC. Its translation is CASSVLRDEQYF.

CDR3: CASTSLGGGEQYF. CDR3 bases: TGTGCCAGCACCTCATTGGGAGGCGGCGAGCAGTACTTC. The V call is TRBV7-9, the J call TRBJ2-7, with D perhaps TRBD2 (6 bases). The CDR3 contains 13 residues. Germline CDR1 SEHNR, CDR2 FQNEAQ (reference sequence). V was clipped by 7 bases and J by 6 bases, with 16 bases between them.